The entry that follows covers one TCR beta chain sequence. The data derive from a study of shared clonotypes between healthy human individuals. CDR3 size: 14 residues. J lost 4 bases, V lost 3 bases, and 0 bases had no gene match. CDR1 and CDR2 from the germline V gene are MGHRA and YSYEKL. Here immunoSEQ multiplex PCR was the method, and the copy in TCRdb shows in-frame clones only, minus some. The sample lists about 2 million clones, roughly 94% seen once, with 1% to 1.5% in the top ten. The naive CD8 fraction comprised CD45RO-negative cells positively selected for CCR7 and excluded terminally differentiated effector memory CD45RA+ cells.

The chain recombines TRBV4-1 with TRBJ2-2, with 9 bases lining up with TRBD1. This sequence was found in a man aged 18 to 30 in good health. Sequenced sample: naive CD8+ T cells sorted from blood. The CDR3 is CASSQGQGTGELFF. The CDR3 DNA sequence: TGCGCCAGCAGCCAGGGACAGGGCACCGGGGAGCTGTTTTTT.